This passage covers 4 T cell receptor beta chains from one sample sequenced in a study of CD8 T cells in Susac syndrome. An input of about 0.45 to 1 ug of RNA was subjected to reverse transcription using random hexamers. Each CDR3 protein gets one entry after TCRdb re-called the immunoSEQ multiplex PCR reads with MiXCR. The sample lists about 190,000 distinct CDR3 sequences; roughly 90% were seen once. Input material: CD4+ T cells from PBMCs. All receptors come from a human donor with Susac syndrome.

The rearrangement joins TRBV12-3 or TRBV12-4 to TRBJ1-2, with TRBD1 matching over 9 bases. Trimming took 6 bases from V and 6 from J; bases not matched to a gene: 17. The CDR3 consists of 17 residues. This CDR3 is CASSTGTGHRLGDGYTF. CDR3 DNA: TGTGCCAGCAGCACCGGGACAGGGCACCGTTTAGGGGATGGCTACACCTTC.

The rearrangement links TRBV2 to TRBJ1-2; D call uncertain. Germline loops: CDR1 SNHLY, CDR2 FYNNEI. Trimming took 4 bases from V and 9 from J, leaving 12 bases between them. The CDR3 runs 12 residues. CDR3 DNA sequence: TGTGCCAGCAGTGGAAGGCAGCAAAGCTACACCTTC. Its translation is CASSGRQQSYTF.

This clonotype was seen a single time. The V and J genes are TRBV6-5 and TRBJ2-5, with 12 bases that match TRBD1. Germline lookup yields CDR1 MNHEY and CDR2 SVGAGI. With V trimmed by 7 bases and J by 5 bases, 8 bases remained unmatched. CDR3 length: 15 residues. The CDR3 nucleotides are TGTGCCAGCACCCAGGGACAGGGGGCCCGGGAGACCCAGTACTTC. Protein sequence: CASTQGQGARETQYF.

V usage is TRBV20-1 and J usage is TRBJ2-1; TRBD1 agrees at 8 bases. V was clipped by 2 bases and J by 5 bases; unmatched bases: 8. CDR3 length: 15 residues. Germline CDR1 DFQATT, CDR2 SNEGSKA (reference sequence). CDR3 sequence: CSARTPGQENNEQFF. CDR3 nucleotides: TGCAGTGCTAGAACCCCGGGACAGGAGAACAATGAGCAGTTCTTC.